This is a list of T cell receptor beta chains from one sample in a study of blood T cell repertoires in COVID-19. Clones were read by immunoSEQ multiplex PCR, and TCRdb kept only the in-frame ones, dropping some. The table includes roughly 220,000 clones, about 81% detected once. Material: peripheral blood. The receptors come from a woman older than 75 with COVID-19, enrolled during active disease. CDR3s include the opening cysteine and the closing phenylalanine or tryptophan. A D gene is named only where the DNA matches it firmly. For some rows the clone size is stated as once, few or many, or as a class when expanded; others skip it.

>TRBJ2-2|TRBD2|NA|TRBV7-9
CASSFWKTGGTGELFF
TGTGCCAGCAGCTTTTGGAAGACGGGAGGCACCGGGGAGCTGTTTTTT
>TRBJ2-3|TRBD1|NA|TRBV10-2
CASGPTGGGDTQYF
TGCGCCAGCGGTCCAACAGGGGGCGGCGATACGCAGTATTTT
>TRBJ2-1|NA|NA|TRBV28
CASSLLGEQFF
TGTGCCAGCAGCCTCCTCGGTGAGCAGTTCTTC
>TRBJ1-1|NA|NA|TRBV2
CASRANRAGNTEAFF
TGTGCCAGCAGGGCGAACAGGGCTGGGAACACTGAAGCTTTCTTT
>TRBJ1-4|NA|few|TRBV7-9
CASSSRQAFNEKLFF
TGTGCCAGCAGCTCAAGACAGGCCTTTAATGAAAAACTGTTTTTT
>TRBJ1-4|TRBD1|many|TRBV4-1
CASSQGQGSNEKLFF
TGCGCCAGCAGCCAAGGACAGGGGAGTAATGAAAAACTGTTTTTT
>TRBJ2-7|NA|NA|TRBV19
CASSRTAGRDEQYF
TGTGCCAGTAGTCGGACAGCCGGCAGGGACGAGCAGTACTTC
>TRBJ2-1|TRBD2|NA|TRBV28
CASIGTTQRFSSYNEQFF
TGTGCCAGCATTGGGACTACTCAACGGTTTAGCTCCTACAATGAGCAGTTCTTC
>TRBJ2-7|TRBD2|NA|TRBV3-1/TRBV3-2
CASSISGGSYEQYF
TGTGCCAGCAGCATCTCGGGGGGCTCCTACGAGCAGTACTTC
>TRBJ2-7|TRBD2|NA|TRBV7-6
CASSLSASGSPYEQYF
TGTGCCAGCAGCTTATCGGCTAGCGGGTCCCCCTACGAGCAGTACTTC
>TRBJ1-1|NA|NA|TRBV4-1
CASSQAEGGNTEAFF
TGCGCCAGCAGCCAAGCGGAAGGGGGGAACACTGAAGCTTTCTTT
>TRBJ2-3|NA|NA|TRBV11-3
CASSFAKSGTDTQYF
TGTGCCAGCAGCTTTGCCAAGAGCGGCACAGATACGCAGTATTTT
>TRBJ2-1|NA|NA|TRBV7-2
CASSPSHDRYINERIF
TGTGCCAGCAGCCCATCACACGATCGGTACATCAACGAGAGGATCTTC
>TRBJ1-6|TRBD1|NA|TRBV5-8
CASSLVLLTGGNSPLHF
TGTGCCAGCAGCTTGGTACTCTTGACAGGGGGAAATTCACCCCTCCACTTT
>TRBJ1-3|NA|NA|TRBV3-1/TRBV3-2
CASSQGSRGAGNTIYF
TGTGCCAGCAGCCAAGGTTCCCGCGGGGCTGGAAACACCATATATTTT
>TRBJ2-7|NA|NA|TRBV5-4
CASSLAATASYEQYF
TGTGCCAGCAGCTTGGCGGCAACAGCATCCTACGAGCAGTACTTC
>TRBJ2-5|NA|NA|TRBV5-1
CASSSGEEGETQYF
TGCGCCAGCAGCTCTGGGGAGGAGGGAGAGACCCAGTACTTC
>TRBJ1-6|TRBD1|NA|TRBV2
CASRRETGYLHF
TGTGCCAGCAGGAGGGAGACAGGGTACCTCCACTTT
>TRBJ1-1|TRBD1|NA|TRBV6-5
CASRLDRAAFF
TGTGCCAGCAGACTCGACAGGGCGGCTTTCTTT
>TRBJ2-1|TRBD2|NA|TRBV28
CASVLAVHYNEQFF
TGTGCCAGTGTACTAGCGGTCCATTACAATGAGCAGTTCTTC
>TRBJ1-1|NA|few|TRBV5-1
CASSLVGGATEAFF
TGCGCCAGCAGCTTGGTTGGAGGGGCCACTGAAGCTTTCTTT
>TRBJ2-6|NA|NA|TRBV9
CASSALIPGANVLTF
TGTGCCAGCAGCGCTCTAATCCCTGGGGCCAACGTCCTGACTTTC
>TRBJ1-3|TRBD1|NA|TRBV5-1
CASSLSPGQGSGNTIYF
TGCGCCAGCAGCTTGAGCCCGGGACAGGGTTCCGGAAACACCATATATTTT
>TRBJ1-5|TRBD1|NA|TRBV6-2/TRBV6-3
CASSWTGFGNQPQHF
TGTGCCAGCAGTTGGACAGGCTTCGGCAATCAGCCCCAGCATTTT
>TRBJ1-1|NA|NA|TRBV5-1
CASSAQGNTEAFF
TGCGCCAGCAGCGCACAGGGGAACACTGAAGCTTTCTTT
>TRBJ2-5|NA|NA|TRBV9
CASSVAGGWAGGETQYF
TGTGCCAGCAGCGTAGCTGGAGGGTGGGCAGGGGGAGAGACCCAGTACTTC
>TRBJ1-2|NA|NA|TRBV30
CAWSAQGWNGYTF
TGTGCCTGGAGTGCTCAGGGATGGAATGGCTACACCTTC
>TRBJ2-1|TRBD2|NA|TRBV24-1
CATSDLGLGYNEQFF
TGTGCCACCAGTGATTTGGGACTAGGCTACAATGAGCAGTTCTTC
>TRBJ2-5|NA|once|TRBV3-1/TRBV3-2
CASSQEATTRKTQYF
TGTGCCAGCAGCCAAGAGGCGACCACCAGGAAGACCCAGTACTTC
>TRBJ2-3|TRBD2|NA|TRBV7-9
CASSYREGGADTQYF
TGTGCCAGCAGCTACCGGGAGGGCGGGGCAGATACGCAGTATTTT
>TRBJ2-5|NA|NA|TRBV3-1/TRBV3-2
CASSLTGGEETQYF
TGTGCCAGCAGCCTAACAGGGGGGGAAGAGACCCAGTACTTC
>TRBJ2-2|NA|NA|TRBV5-4
CASSPRILNTGELFF
TGTGCCAGCAGCCCTAGGATACTCAACACCGGGGAGCTGTTTTTT
>TRBJ1-4|NA|once|TRBV10-3
CAISQTGEKLFF
TGTGCCATCAGCCAGACAGGTGAAAAACTGTTTTTT
>TRBJ1-6|NA|NA|TRBV5-1
CASSMGGDYSPLHF
TGCGCCAGCTCCATGGGGGGGGATTATTCACCCCTCCACTTT
>TRBJ2-5|NA|NA|TRBV29-1
CSVENGGPETQYF
TGCAGCGTTGAAAATGGAGGCCCCGAGACCCAGTACTTC
>TRBJ2-7|NA|once|TRBV11-2
CASSQDRVEQYF
TGTGCCAGCAGCCAAGACCGGGTCGAGCAGTACTTC
>TRBJ2-2|NA|NA|TRBV30
CAWSVGQNTGELFF
TGTGCCTGGAGTGTAGGACAGAACACCGGGGAGCTGTTTTTT
>TRBJ1-5|NA|few|TRBV19
CASSRTGSNQPQHF
TGTGCCAGTAGTAGAACAGGCTCTAATCAGCCCCAGCATTTT
>TRBJ1-1|NA|NA|TRBV5-1
CASSLQGYTEAFF
TGCGCCAGCAGCTTGCAGGGGTACACTGAAGCTTTCTTT
>TRBJ1-2|NA|NA|TRBV18
CASSLSSGEGSVSTF
TGTGCCAGCTCACTATCAAGCGGGGAAGGGTCAGTATCCACCTTC
>TRBJ1-6|NA|few|TRBV2
CASTVFDNSPLHF
TGTGCCAGCACCGTATTTGATAATTCACCCCTCCACTTT
>TRBJ2-2|NA|NA|TRBV7-3
CASSSGLNTGELFF
TGTGCCAGCAGCTCCGGGTTAAACACCGGGGAGCTGTTTTTT
>TRBJ2-7|NA|NA|TRBV7-6
CASSTLQGQRNEQYF
TGTGCCAGCAGCACCCTGCAGGGGCAAAGGAACGAGCAGTACTTC
>TRBJ1-6|TRBD1|NA|TRBV7-2
CASSLNRGGSPLHF
TGTGCCAGCAGCTTAAACAGGGGAGGATCACCCCTCCACTTT
>TRBJ1-1|NA|NA|TRBV2
CASTLQGNTEAFF
TGTGCCAGCACTTTACAGGGTAACACTGAAGCTTTCTTT
>TRBJ2-3|TRBD1|NA|TRBV18
CASSPRETGGTDTQYF
TGTGCCAGCTCACCAAGGGAGACAGGGGGCACAGATACGCAGTATTTT
>TRBJ2-7|TRBD2|NA|TRBV2
CASKASGSSYEQYF
TGTGCCAGCAAGGCTAGCGGGAGCTCCTACGAGCAGTACTTC
>TRBJ1-1|NA|NA|TRBV30
CAWSVQAGSEAFF
TGTGCCTGGAGTGTACAAGCGGGAAGTGAAGCTTTCTTT
>TRBJ2-7|NA|NA|TRBV27
CASRRGTLSSYEQYF
TGTGCCAGCAGGCGTGGGACTCTGAGCTCCTACGAGCAGTACTTC
>TRBJ1-3|NA|NA|TRBV28
CASIPGKLGNTIYF
TGTGCCAGCATCCCAGGGAAGCTGGGAAACACCATATATTTT
>TRBJ2-3|TRBD2|NA|TRBV6-6
CASSAGLAGGQYF
TGTGCCAGCAGTGCCGGGCTAGCGGGAGGGCAGTATTTT
>TRBJ2-1|TRBD1|NA|TRBV9
CASSVVGTENEQFF
TGTGCCAGCAGCGTAGTTGGGACAGAAAATGAGCAGTTCTTC
>TRBJ2-1|TRBD2|few|TRBV19
CASSIPSGRAEQFF
TGTGCCAGTAGTATCCCTAGCGGGAGGGCTGAGCAGTTCTTC
>TRBJ2-7|TRBD2|NA|TRBV19
CASRESGSGYEQYF
TGTGCCAGTAGAGAAAGCGGGAGTGGTTACGAGCAGTACTTC
>TRBJ2-7|NA|NA|TRBV5-5
CASSSSTEHEQYF
TGTGCCAGCAGCTCCTCGACTGAGCACGAGCAGTACTTC
>TRBJ2-2|NA|few|TRBV5-4
CASSLDSLSPGELFF
TGTGCCAGCAGCTTGGACAGCCTGAGTCCCGGGGAGCTGTTTTTT
>TRBJ2-7|TRBD1|NA|TRBV2
CASSGQGPNEQYF
TGTGCCAGCAGTGGACAGGGGCCGAACGAGCAGTACTTC